Listed below are T cell receptor beta chains from one sample, sequenced in a study of T cell responses to AZD1222 COVID-19 vaccine. Some clones are missing from TCRdb's copy, which holds only in-frame ones; the method was immunoSEQ multiplex PCR. This sample has 100,000 to 150,000 clones, with roughly 84% found just once. The material was peripheral blood, obtained on day 0 of AZD1222 vaccination. All receptors derive from an adult in good health. Both conserved end residues are part of each CDR3. D genes are given only for firm matches. Clone size, where shown, is once, few, many, or a class for clones that have expanded.

>.|TRBV19|TRBJ2-7|.
TGTGCCAGTAAAAAGGGTCGTCAATCCTACGAGCAGTACTTC
CASKKGRQSYEQYF
>.|TRBV7-9|TRBJ1-1|.
TGTGCCAGCAGCTTAGCCGGCGGCGATGAAGCTTTCTTT
CASSLAGGDEAFF
>.|TRBV5-1|TRBJ2-1|.
TGCGCCAGCAGGGTGTCAGGGTCGAATGAGCAGTTCTTC
CASRVSGSNEQFF
>.|TRBV15|TRBJ2-5|.
TGTGCCACCAGCAGAATCGGGCCCCAAGAGACCCAGTACTTC
CATSRIGPQETQYF
>TRBD1|TRBV7-2|TRBJ1-3|.
TGTGCCAGCAGTCTCAACAGGGGGGACACCATATATTTT
CASSLNRGDTIYF
>.|TRBV11-2|TRBJ1-6|.
TGTGCCAGCAGCTTAATCCGGGACACAAAGGCCCATTCACCCCTCCACTTT
CASSLIRDTKAHSPLHF
>.|TRBV12-5|TRBJ2-7|.
TGTGCTAGTGGTTTGGGGGACGGAACCTACGAGCAGTACTTC
CASGLGDGTYEQYF
>.|TRBV2|TRBJ2-7|.
TGTGCCAGTAAAGTTGGAGGGGACAGTTACTACGAGCAGTACTTC
CASKVGGDSYYEQYF
>TRBD2|TRBV7-2|TRBJ2-3|once
TGTGCCAGCAGCTTAAAAGTTTTAGCGGGGGGTGTTACAGATACGCAGTATTTT
CASSLKVLAGGVTDTQYF
>.|TRBV4-3|TRBJ2-5|.
TGCGCCAGCAGCCAAGAAACCCCGGGCCAGGGGAGGGAGACCCAGTACTTC
CASSQETPGQGRETQYF
>TRBD2|TRBV28|TRBJ2-3|few
TGTGCCAGCAGGCTGGGGGGGGTAGGGGATACGCAGTATTTT
CASRLGGVGDTQYF
>TRBD2|TRBV5-4|TRBJ2-5|.
TGTGCCAGCTCCACTGCGCGGGGGATAGAGACCCAGTACTTC
CASSTARGIETQYF
>.|TRBV7-9|TRBJ2-7|.
TGTGCCAGCAGCTCGGCGGGCGGGACCTCCTACGAGCAGTACTTC
CASSSAGGTSYEQYF
>.|TRBV5-1|TRBJ2-2|.
TGCGCCAGCAGCATAATACCGGGACAAACGACCGGGGAGCTGTTTTTT
CASSIIPGQTTGELFF
>TRBD1|TRBV12-3/TRBV12-4|TRBJ2-7|few
TGTGCCAGCAGTTTGGGACAGGGATTTGAGCAGTACTTC
CASSLGQGFEQYF
>.|TRBV7-2|TRBJ1-2|once
TGTGCCAGCAGCACTACCGGGACCGGCAATGGCTACACCTTC
CASSTTGTGNGYTF
>.|TRBV2|TRBJ1-3|.
TGTGCCAGCAGTGAAGGGGGTCTGATGCCTGGAAACACCATATATTTT
CASSEGGLMPGNTIYF
>.|TRBV7-8|TRBJ1-5|few
TGTGCCAGCAGCTTAGGCTCGCATTTCCGAGATAGCAATCAGCCCCAGCATTTT
CASSLGSHFRDSNQPQHF
>.|TRBV5-4|TRBJ2-7|.
TGTGCCAGCAGCTTGCGGCAGGGGCCCTGGCACGAGCAGTACTTC
CASSLRQGPWHEQYF
>TRBD1|TRBV5-1|TRBJ2-7|.
TGCGCCAGCAGCTCCCGAGGACAGGGGGGCAGGTACGAGCAGTACTTC
CASSSRGQGGRYEQYF
>TRBD2|TRBV6-1|TRBJ2-1|.
TGTGCCAGCAGTGACAGACTAGCGGGGGGGCGAAATGAGCAGTTCTTC
CASSDRLAGGRNEQFF
>.|TRBV7-2|TRBJ2-7|.
TGTGCCAGCAGCAGAACAGGGTACGAGCAGTACTTC
CASSRTGYEQYF
>.|TRBV19|TRBJ1-5|few
TGTGCCAGTAGTTCACAGGGAAACAATCAGCCCCAGCATTTT
CASSSQGNNQPQHF
>.|TRBV28|TRBJ2-2|.
TGTGCCAGCAGCCTCTGGGCCACCTCCCAGGTCCCACACACCGGGGAGCTGTTTTTT
CASSLWATSQVPHTGELFF
>.|TRBV2|TRBJ1-5|.
TGTGCCAGCAGTGATCGGGGCGCCAATCAGCCCCAGCATTTT
CASSDRGANQPQHF
>.|TRBV12-3/TRBV12-4|TRBJ1-2|.
TGTGCCAGCAGGGGGCCCCACTATGGCTACACCTTC
CASRGPHYGYTF
>.|TRBV7-2|TRBJ2-5|.
TGTGCCAGCAACCTAGGGTATTCGGAGACCCAGTACTTC
CASNLGYSETQYF
>TRBD1|TRBV24-1|TRBJ2-2|.
TGTGCCACCAGTGAACCAGTAGGACAGGGGACGAACACCGGGGAGCTGTTTTTT
CATSEPVGQGTNTGELFF